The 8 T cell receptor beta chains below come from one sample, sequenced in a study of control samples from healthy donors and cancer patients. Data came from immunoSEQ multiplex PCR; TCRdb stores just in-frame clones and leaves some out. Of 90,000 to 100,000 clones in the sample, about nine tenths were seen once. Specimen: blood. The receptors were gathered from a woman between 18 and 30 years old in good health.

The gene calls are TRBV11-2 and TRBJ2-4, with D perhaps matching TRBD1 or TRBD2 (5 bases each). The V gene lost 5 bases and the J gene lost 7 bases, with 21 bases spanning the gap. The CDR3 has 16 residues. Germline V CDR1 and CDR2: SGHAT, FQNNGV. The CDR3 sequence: CASSSRGLSSGNIQYF. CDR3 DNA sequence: TGTGCCAGCAGCAGCCGGGGCCTCTCTTCCGGGAACATTCAGTACTTC.

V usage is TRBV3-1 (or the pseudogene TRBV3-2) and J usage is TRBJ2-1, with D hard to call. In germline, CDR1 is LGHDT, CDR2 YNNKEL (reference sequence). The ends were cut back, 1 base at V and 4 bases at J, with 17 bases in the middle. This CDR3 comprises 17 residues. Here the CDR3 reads CASSQASGIGLYNEQFF. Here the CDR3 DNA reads TGTGCCAGCAGCCAAGCCTCGGGCATCGGATTGTACAATGAGCAGTTCTTC.

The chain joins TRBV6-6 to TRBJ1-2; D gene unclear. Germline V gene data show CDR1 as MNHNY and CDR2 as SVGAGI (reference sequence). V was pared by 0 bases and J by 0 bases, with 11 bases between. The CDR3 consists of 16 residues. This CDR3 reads CASSYSLTPPNYGYTF. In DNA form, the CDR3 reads TGTGCCAGCAGTTACTCGTTAACACCTCCTAACTATGGCTACACCTTC.

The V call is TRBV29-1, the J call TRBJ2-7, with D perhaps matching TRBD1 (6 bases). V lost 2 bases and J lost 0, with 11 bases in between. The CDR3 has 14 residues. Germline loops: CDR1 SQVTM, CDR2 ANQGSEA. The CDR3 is CSVELQGSSYEQYF. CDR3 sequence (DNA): TGCAGCGTTGAATTACAGGGTTCCTCCTACGAGCAGTACTTC.

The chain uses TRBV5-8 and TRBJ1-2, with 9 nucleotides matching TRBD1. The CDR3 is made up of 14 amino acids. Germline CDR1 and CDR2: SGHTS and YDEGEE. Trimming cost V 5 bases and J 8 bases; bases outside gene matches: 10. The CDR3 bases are TGTGCCAGCAGGTCGGGACAGGGAGCCCCCGGCTACACCTTC. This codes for CASRSGQGAPGYTF.

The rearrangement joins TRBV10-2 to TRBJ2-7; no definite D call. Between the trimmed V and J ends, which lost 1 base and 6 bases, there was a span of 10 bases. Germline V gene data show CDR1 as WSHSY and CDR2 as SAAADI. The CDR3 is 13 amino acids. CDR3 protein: CASSEFSPTEQYF. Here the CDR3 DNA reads TGCGCCAGCAGTGAGTTCTCACCAACCGAGCAGTACTTC.

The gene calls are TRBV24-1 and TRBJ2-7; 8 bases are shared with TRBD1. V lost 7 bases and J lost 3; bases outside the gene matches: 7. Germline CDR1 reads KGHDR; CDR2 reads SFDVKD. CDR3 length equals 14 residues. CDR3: CATRLQGDHYEQYF. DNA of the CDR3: TGTGCCACCAGATTACAGGGGGACCACTACGAGCAGTACTTC.

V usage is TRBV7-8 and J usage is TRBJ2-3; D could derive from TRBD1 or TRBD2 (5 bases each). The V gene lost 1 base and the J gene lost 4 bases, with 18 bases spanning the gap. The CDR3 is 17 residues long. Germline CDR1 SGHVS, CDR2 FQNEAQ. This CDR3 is CASSLVRRGALSDTQYF. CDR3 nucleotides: TGTGCCAGCAGCTTAGTCAGGAGAGGGGCTCTCTCAGATACGCAGTATTTT.